The 15 T cell receptor beta chains given below trace back to one sample, sequenced in a study of CXCR3-negative and CXCR3-positive naive CD8 T cells. Points from the study as a whole: A higher hydrophobicity marked the TRB CDR3s of CXCR3-positive naive cells versus CXCR3-negative naive cells.

The TRB libraries of cDNA were built by UMI-labeled 5' RACE. TCRdb reworked the 5' RACE reads into one entry per CDR3 protein, no DNA. Listed are around 95,000 distinct CDR3 sequences; 1.1% falls within the top ten. These receptors lack a known antigen. Sequenced sample: naive CXCR3+ CD8+ T cells from blood. The subset: CD45RO-CCR7+CD27+CD95- naive CD8+ T cells expressing CXCR3 (TNR3+). Receptors were obtained from a human donor in good health. Some clones in this sample may be carry-over from other donors' samples.

The rearrangement links TRBV29-1 to TRBJ2-5; TCRdb's D call of TRBD1 is untestable without DNA. The CDR3 is made up of 13 amino acids. Germline V lookup: CDR1 SQVTM, CDR2 ANQGSEA. CDR3 region: CSGRGESYNEQYF.

This chain uses TRBV5-1 with TRBJ2-7; no DNA is available, so the TRBD1 call from TCRdb remains unchecked. Germline assignment: CDR1 SGHRS and CDR2 YFSETQ. The CDR3 is made up of 14 amino acids. CDR3 region: CASSFSGAGYEQYF. The entire variable domain, with the rest obtained from reference TRBV5-1 and TRBJ2-7, is as follows: KAGVTQTPRYLIKTRGQQVTLSCSPISGHRSVSWYQQTPGQGLQFLFEYFSETQRNKGNFPGRFSGRQFSNSRSEMNVSTLELGDSALYLCASSFSGAGYEQYFGPGTRLTVT.

The chain carries TRBV7-9 and TRBJ2-3; TCRdb indicates TRBD2, and absent DNA this call remains unverified. CDR1 SEHNR and CDR2 FQNEAQ come from the germline V gene (reference sequence). The CDR3 loop spans 16 amino acids. The CDR3 protein is CASSFPLAGTTDTQYF. The whole variable domain, remainder taken from reference TRBV7-9 and TRBJ2-3, is DTGVSQNPRHKITKRGQNVTFRCDPISEHNRLYWYRQTLGQGPEFLTYFQNEAQLEKSRLLSDRFSAERPKGSFSTLEIQRTEQGDSAMYLCASSFPLAGTTDTQYFGPGTRLTVL.

This chain joins TRBV7-9 and TRBJ1-2; TCRdb proposes TRBD1, but this gene call is untestable without DNA. CDR1 SEHNR and CDR2 FQNEAQ come from the germline V gene (reference sequence). This CDR3 is built from 13 residues. The CDR3 region is CASRPTGIYGYTF.

This chain uses TRBV28 with TRBJ2-5. Germline lookup yields CDR1 MDHEN and CDR2 SYDVKM. This CDR3 spans 12 amino acids. CDR3 loop: CASSLAEETQYF.

V is TRBV20-1 and J is TRBJ2-1; TCRdb selects TRBD1, and the lack of DNA leaves this call unchecked. The CDR3 has 16 residues. The germline gives CDR1 DFQATT, CDR2 SNEGSKA (reference sequence). The CDR3 loop is CSARADRDTSYNEQFF.

V usage is TRBV20-1 and J usage is TRBJ1-2; TCRdb selects TRBD1, and the lack of DNA leaves this call unchecked. Germline assignment: CDR1 DFQATT and CDR2 SNEGSKA (reference sequence). The CDR3 has 14 residues. The CDR3 sequence: CSARDRGLVYGYTF.

The chain joins TRBV11-2 to TRBJ2-3; TCRdb gives TRBD2 as the D gene, but with no DNA this cannot be confirmed. The germline V gene encodes CDR1 SGHAT and CDR2 FQNNGV. This CDR3 comprises 15 residues. CDR3 protein: CVSSFSGGITDTQYF.

The chain has TRBV20-1 and TRBJ2-1. This CDR3 contains 14 residues. In germline, CDR1 is DFQATT, CDR2 SNEGSKA (reference sequence). The CDR3 spells CSVPDRSSYNEQFF.

The chain recombines TRBV7-3 with TRBJ1-5. Germline CDR1 and CDR2: SGHTA and FQGTGA. The CDR3 covers 11 residues. This chain's CDR3 is CASSLNQPQHF.

V and J are TRBV19 and TRBJ1-5. The CDR3 runs 15 residues. Germline V gives CDR1 LNHDA, CDR2 SQIVND (reference sequence). CDR3: CASSSTLYSNQPQHF.

The J gene is TRBJ2-7, the V gene TRBV9; TCRdb lists TRBD1, though no DNA is available to test this call. Germline V lookup: CDR1 SGDLS, CDR2 YYNGEE. The CDR3 sequence is 15 residues long. The CDR3 loop is CASSLIAGDPYEQYF. The whole variable domain, remainder taken from reference TRBV9 and TRBJ2-7, is DSGVTQTPKHLITATGQRVTLRCSPRSGDLSVYWYQQSLDQGLQFLIQYYNGEERAKGNILERFSAQQFPDLHSELNLSSLELGDSALYFCASSLIAGDPYEQYFGPGTRLTVT.

The chain has TRBV4-2 and TRBJ2-1; the D call of TRBD2 rests on TCRdb alone, since no DNA is present to check it. Germline V gives CDR1 LGHNA, CDR2 YNFKEQ. CDR3 length: 17 amino acids. The CDR3 reads CASSQDLAGLAGGWQFF.

The J gene is TRBJ1-1, the V gene TRBV5-1; TCRdb returns TRBD1, unconfirmable since there is no DNA. Germline V gene data show CDR1 as SGHRS and CDR2 as YFSETQ. There are 15 residues in the CDR3. The CDR3 sequence: CASSFRVSGGTEAFF.

The gene calls are TRBV5-1 and TRBJ2-7; absent DNA, TCRdb's TRBD1 call cannot be checked. Per the germline V gene, CDR1 is SGHRS and CDR2 is YFSETQ. The CDR3 length is 17 residues. The CDR3 protein is CASSLPLGQGPLPEQYF.